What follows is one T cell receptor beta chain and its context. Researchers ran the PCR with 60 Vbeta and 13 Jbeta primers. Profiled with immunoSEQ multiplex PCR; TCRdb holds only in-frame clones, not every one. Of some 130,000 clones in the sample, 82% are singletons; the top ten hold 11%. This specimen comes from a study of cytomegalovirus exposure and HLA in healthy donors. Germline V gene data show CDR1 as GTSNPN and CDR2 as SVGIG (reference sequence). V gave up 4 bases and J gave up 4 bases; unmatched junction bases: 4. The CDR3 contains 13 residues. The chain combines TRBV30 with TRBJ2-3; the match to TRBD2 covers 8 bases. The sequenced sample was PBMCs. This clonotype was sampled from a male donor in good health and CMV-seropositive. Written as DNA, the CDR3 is TGTGCCTGGACGGGAGGGGCCGCAGATACGCAGTATTTT. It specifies CAWTGGAADTQYF. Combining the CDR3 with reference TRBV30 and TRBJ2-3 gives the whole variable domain SQTIHQWPATLVQPVGSPLSLECTVEGTSNPNLYWYRQAAGRGLQLLFYSVGIGQISSEVPQNLSASRPQDRQFILSSKKLLLSDSGFYLCAWTGGAADTQYFGPGTRLTVL.